This T cell receptor (beta chain) was sequenced in a study of monozygotic twins with inflammatory bowel disease. Study-level points and caveats: With inverse Simpson as the measure, TCRbeta diversity was lower in IBD patients than in healthy co-twins.

Turning to this clonotype: Its antigen is unidentified.

TCRdb re-called the 5' RACE reads and catalogs CDR3 proteins one per entry, DNA excluded. This specimen shows around 99,000 distinct CDR3 sequences; the ten leading clones hold under 15%. This CDR3 has 15 residues. Germline values: CDR1 SGHTA, CDR2 FQGNSA. This TCR was recovered from a human donor with ulcerative colitis or Crohn's disease, or a healthy co-twin of an affected twin (not recorded which). The chain carries TRBV7-2 and TRBJ2-5; the TRBD1 assignment by TCRdb is unverifiable without DNA. The source material was blood. The CDR3 here is CASSKTGDLGETQYF.